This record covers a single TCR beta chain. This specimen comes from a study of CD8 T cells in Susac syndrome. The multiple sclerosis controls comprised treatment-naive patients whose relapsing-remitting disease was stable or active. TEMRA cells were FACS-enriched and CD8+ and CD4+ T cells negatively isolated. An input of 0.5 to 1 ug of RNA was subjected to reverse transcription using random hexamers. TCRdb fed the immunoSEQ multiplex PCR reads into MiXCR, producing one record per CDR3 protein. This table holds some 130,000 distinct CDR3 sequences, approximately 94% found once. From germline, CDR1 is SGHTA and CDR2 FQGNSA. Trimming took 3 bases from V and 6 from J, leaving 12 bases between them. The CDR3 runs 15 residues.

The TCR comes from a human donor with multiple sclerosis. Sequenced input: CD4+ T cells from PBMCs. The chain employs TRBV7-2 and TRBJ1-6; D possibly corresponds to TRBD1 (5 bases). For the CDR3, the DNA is TGTGCCAGCAGCTTGGGGCGGGCAGTTAATTCACCCCTCCACTTT. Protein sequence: CASSLGRAVNSPLHF.